The 28 T cell receptor beta chains in this list originate from one sample, sequenced in a study of blood T cell repertoires in COVID-19. The assay was immunoSEQ multiplex PCR, and TCRdb's table has in-frame clones only and misses some. The sample includes 200,000 or so clones, 70% to 85% of them seen just once. Sequencing used PBMCs or T cells enriched from blood (not recorded which). The receptors come from a middle-aged woman with acute COVID-19.

V is TRBV21-1 and J is TRBJ2-5; the table's D call, TRBD1, has no DNA check behind it. TRBV21-1 is classified as a pseudogene. This CDR3 is 13 amino acids long. CDR3 DNA: TGTGCCAGCAGCGCATCAGGGCAAGAGACCCAGTACTTC. Translation: CASSASGQETQYF.

The chain combines TRBV7-2 with TRBJ2-5; D gene unclear. The germline CDR1 and CDR2 sequences are SGHTA and FQGNSA. This CDR3 is 14 amino acids long. V lost 2 bases and J 2 bases, leaving 9 bases between the germline ends. The CDR3 sequence is CASSLTWQQETQYF. CDR3 sequence (DNA): TGTGCCAGCAGCTTAACGTGGCAGCAAGAGACCCAGTACTTC.

V is TRBV4-1 and J is TRBJ2-3, with TRBD2 identical over 9 bases. Trimming took 4 bases from V and 8 from J; bases not matched to a gene: 13. The germline V gene has CDR1 MGHRA and CDR2 YSYEKL. There are 16 residues in the CDR3. As DNA, the CDR3 is TGCGCCAGCAGCCGGGGGACTAGCCGGGAACGGAGTACGCAGTATTTT. This sequence encodes CASSRGTSRERSTQYF.

This chain joins TRBV5-6 and TRBJ1-2; D gene uncertain. Germline CDR1 is SGHDT and CDR2 is YYEEEE. This CDR3 is 15 amino acids long. V dropped 0 bases and J dropped 1 base, with 10 bases sitting between them. DNA for the CDR3: TGTGCCAGCAGCTTGGTTGGACGGGATAACTATGGCTACACCTTC. This translates into CASSLVGRDNYGYTF.

V and J are TRBV19 and TRBJ2-3; the match to TRBD2 covers 7 bases. Trimming removed 4 bases from V and 4 bases from J; junction bases left unmatched: 2. The CDR3 consists of 13 residues. CDR1 is LNHDA, CDR2 SQIVND, per germline (reference sequence). CDR3: CASSSLAADTQYF. The CDR3 DNA sequence: TGTGCCAGTAGTAGTCTAGCGGCAGATACGCAGTATTTT. Filled out from reference TRBV19 and TRBJ2-3, the complete variable domain reads DGGITQSPKYLFRKEGQNVTLSCEQNLNHDAMYWYRQDPGQGLRLIYYSQIVNDFQKGDIAEGYSVSREKKESFPLTVTSAQKNPTAFYLCASSSLAADTQYFGPGTRLTVL.

This clone was counted ten times or more. This rearrangement joins TRBV6-1 to TRBJ2-7; D is possibly TRBD2 (7 bases). The V end was cut by 1 base, the J end by 3 bases, with 10 bases between. Germline V gene data show CDR1 as MNHNS and CDR2 as SASEGT. There are 14 residues in the CDR3. CDR3 sequence reads: CASSEEGGDYEQYF. Here the CDR3 DNA reads TGTGCCAGCAGTGAAGAGGGGGGGGACTACGAGCAGTACTTC.

J is TRBJ2-7 and V is TRBV6-5; 8 bases agree with TRBD1. The ends lost 7 bases at V and 6 bases at J; junction bases unmatched: 8. Germline CDR1 MNHEY, CDR2 SVGAGI. The CDR3 is 13 residues long. CDR3 loop: CASKGQGWGEQYF. The CDR3 DNA follows: TGTGCCAGCAAAGGACAGGGTTGGGGCGAGCAGTACTTC.

In its sample, this clone was seen once. This chain links TRBV5-1 with TRBJ1-4; D is ambiguous. The CDR3 covers 13 residues. V was pared by 0 bases and J by 4 bases, with 4 bases between. Germline-derived CDR1 and CDR2 are SGHRS and YFSETQ. This chain's CDR3 is CASSLAVNEKLFF. The CDR3 DNA reads as TGCGCCAGCAGCTTGGCCGTTAATGAAAAACTGTTTTTT. Together with reference TRBV5-1 and TRBJ1-4, the CDR3 gives the full variable domain: KAGVTQTPRYLIKTRGQQVTLSCSPISGHRSVSWYQQTPGQGLQFLFEYFSETQRNKGNFPGRFSGRQFSNSRSEMNVSTLELGDSALYLCASSLAVNEKLFFGSGTQLSVL.

The chain uses TRBV24-1 and TRBJ1-5; 9 bases are shared with TRBD1. CDR1 is KGHDR, CDR2 SFDVKD, per germline. The CDR3 loop spans 15 amino acids. V lost 4 bases, J lost 4 bases, and 4 bases stayed unmatched. The CDR3, as DNA: TGTGCCACCAGTGAACGAGGACAGGGGAATCAGCCCCAGCATTTT. Encoded protein: CATSERGQGNQPQHF.

The rearrangement links TRBV9 to TRBJ1-3; 7 nucleotides match TRBD1. The CDR3 has 15 amino acids. The V gene's germline CDR1 is SGDLS and CDR2 YYNGEE. The J segment lost 4 bases and the V segment lost 2 bases, leaving 6 bases of the junction unmatched. The CDR3 spells CASSVVPGQGNTIYF. CDR3 sequence (DNA): TGTGCCAGCAGCGTCGTCCCGGGACAGGGAAACACCATATATTTT.

The rearrangement links TRBV5-6 to TRBJ2-1; TRBD1 aligns across 11 bases. V gave up 4 bases and J gave up 4 bases; unmatched junction bases: 4. Germline CDR1 and CDR2: SGHDT and YYEEEE. This CDR3 has 15 residues. The CDR3 sequence is CASSGRDRGYNEQFF. The CDR3 DNA reads TGTGCCAGCAGCGGCCGGGACAGGGGGTACAATGAGCAGTTCTTC.

This clone was picked up one time. The chain links TRBV7-2 to TRBJ2-3; a weak D match, TRBD2 (6 bases). Germline CDR1 SGHTA, CDR2 FQGNSA. CDR3 length: 17 amino acids. Trimming shortened V by 0 bases and J by 3 bases, and 16 bases separated the two germline ends. The CDR3 spells CASSLAPKTRGTDTQYF. The DNA for the CDR3 is TGTGCCAGCAGCTTAGCCCCTAAGACTAGAGGAACAGATACGCAGTATTTT.

The chain recombines TRBV3-1 (or the pseudogene TRBV3-2) with TRBJ1-2; weak D call: TRBD1 (6 bases). V was trimmed by 0 bases and J by 7 bases, leaving 18 bases between them. The CDR3 is made up of 16 amino acids. Germline loops: CDR1 LGHDT, CDR2 YNNKEL (reference sequence). The DNA for the CDR3 is TGTGCCAGCAGCCAAGATGGTCGGGGGGCAATAGGTGGCTACACCTTC. Its protein product is CASSQDGRGAIGGYTF.

The rearrangement uses TRBV28 and TRBJ2-1; 7 nucleotides line up with TRBD2. V was pared by 11 bases and J by 1 base, with 5 bases of the junction left unmatched. The CDR3 sequence is 13 residues long. The germline V gene has CDR1 MDHEN and CDR2 SYDVKM. The CDR3 region has the DNA TGTGCCTGCGCTAGCGGTTCCTACAATGAGCAGTTCTTC. It codes for CACASGSYNEQFF. Full variable domain (rest looked up from reference TRBV28 and TRBJ2-1): DVKVTQSSRYLVKRTGEKVFLECVQDMDHENMFWYRQDPGLGLRLIYFSYDVKMKEKGDIPEGYSVSREKKERFSLILESASTNQTSMYLCACASGSYNEQFFGPGTRLTVL.

The sample holds one count of this clone. The V and J genes are TRBV7-3 and TRBJ2-3; 15 bases agree with TRBD2. The junction had 7 bases not matched to a gene; V was cut back by 4 bases and J by 5 bases. Germline values: CDR1 SGHTA, CDR2 FQGTGA. This CDR3 is 17 amino acids long. This CDR3 is CASSSVGLAGGKDTQYF. As DNA, the CDR3 is TGTGCCAGCAGCTCCGTGGGACTAGCGGGAGGAAAAGATACGCAGTATTTT.

J is TRBJ1-5 and V is TRBV15, with D hard to call. Deletions cut 0 bases from V and 0 bases from J, with 18 bases between. Germline V gene lookup returns CDR1 LNHNV and CDR2 YYDKDF (reference sequence). The length of the CDR3 is 19 residues. CDR3 region: CATSRDRNSFSDSNQPQHF. The CDR3, as DNA: TGTGCCACCAGCAGAGATCGTAACAGCTTTAGTGATAGCAATCAGCCCCAGCATTTT.

This clone was counted ten times or more. J is TRBJ2-1 and V is TRBV18, with TRBD1 matching 11 bases. There are 15 residues in the CDR3. Germline assignment: CDR1 KGHSH and CDR2 LQKENI. V was pared by 3 bases and J by 6 bases, with 4 bases of the junction left unmatched. The CDR3 bases are TGTGCCAGCTCACCGGCCGGGACAGGGGGCAATGAGCAGTTCTTC. The encoded protein is CASSPAGTGGNEQFF.

The rearrangement links TRBV18 to TRBJ1-5; 8 positions match TRBD1. The germline CDR1 and CDR2 sequences are KGHSH and LQKENI. The ends lost 3 bases at V and 7 bases at J; junction bases unmatched: 11. The CDR3 runs 16 residues. CDR3 in amino acids: CASSPQQGGGKQPQHF. CDR3 DNA: TGTGCCAGCTCACCCCAACAGGGGGGGGGAAAGCAGCCCCAGCATTTT.

This rearrangement joins TRBV2 to TRBJ2-7, with a possible D match to TRBD1 (6 bases). The ends were cut back, 11 bases at V and 1 base at J, with 21 bases in the middle. CDR3 length: 15 amino acids. Germline CDR1 is SNHLY and CDR2 is FYNNEI. The chain's CDR3 is CAEGQTRGDSYEQYF. Written as DNA, the CDR3 is TGTGCCGAAGGACAGACCCGAGGGGATTCCTACGAGCAGTACTTC.

The chain is built from TRBV3-1 (or the pseudogene TRBV3-2) and TRBJ2-1; 7 bases agree with TRBD2. The junction had 7 bases not matched to a gene; V was cut back by 0 bases and J by 8 bases. Germline CDR1 LGHDT, CDR2 YNNKEL (reference sequence). This CDR3 is 15 amino acids long. The CDR3, as DNA: TGTGCCAGCAGCCAAGAAACCCGGGGGGTACATGAGCAGTTCTTC. Amino acid sequence: CASSQETRGVHEQFF.

The chain links TRBV7-3 to TRBJ2-3; 7 bases agree with TRBD2. The CDR3 is 16 residues long. Unmatched junction bases numbered 6, after V lost 3 bases and J lost 0 bases. In germline, CDR1 is SGHTA, CDR2 FQGTGA. DNA for the CDR3: TGTGCCAGCAGCTTTAATGGCGGGGGTAGCACAGATACGCAGTATTTT. Protein sequence: CASSFNGGGSTDTQYF.

This chain joins TRBV27 and TRBJ1-4; 7 bases are shared with TRBD1. The J segment lost 6 bases and the V segment lost 5 bases, leaving 6 bases of the junction unmatched. The CDR3 length is 14 residues. Germline V gene data show CDR1 as MNHEY and CDR2 as SMNVEV (reference sequence). The CDR3, as DNA: TGTGCCAGCAGTCCCCAGGGGGGAGATGAAAAACTGTTTTTT. It specifies CASSPQGGDEKLFF.

The count of this clone is one. The chain employs TRBV7-2 and TRBJ2-7, with 7 positions matching TRBD2. The CDR3 has 13 residues. The ends lost 8 bases at V and 0 bases at J; junction bases unmatched: 4. Germline CDR1 reads SGHTA; CDR2 reads FQGNSA. The DNA of the CDR3 is TGTGCCAGCGAAAAGCGGGGCTCCTACGAGCAGTACTTC. Translation: CASEKRGSYEQYF.

The chain has TRBV24-1 and TRBJ2-3; D possibly corresponds to TRBD2 (6 bases). There are 13 residues in the CDR3. The ends were cut back, 3 bases at V and 8 bases at J, with 11 bases in the middle. The germline CDR1 and CDR2 sequences are KGHDR and SFDVKD. Here the CDR3 DNA reads TGTGCCACCAGTGATGGTGGGGGAGGTACGCAGTATTTT. Amino acid sequence: CATSDGGGGTQYF.

The chain recombines TRBV5-1 with TRBJ2-6; TRBD1 matches at 10 bases. V shed 1 base, J shed 0 bases, and the junction held 4 bases outside the gene matches. This CDR3 is built from 18 residues. Germline V lookup: CDR1 SGHRS, CDR2 YFSETQ. The CDR3 loop is CASSLTGTGVSGANVLTF. Here the CDR3 DNA reads TGCGCCAGCAGCTTGACCGGGACAGGGGTCTCTGGGGCCAACGTCCTGACTTTC. The whole variable domain, remainder taken from reference TRBV5-1 and TRBJ2-6, is KAGVTQTPRYLIKTRGQQVTLSCSPISGHRSVSWYQQTPGQGLQFLFEYFSETQRNKGNFPGRFSGRQFSNSRSEMNVSTLELGDSALYLCASSLTGTGVSGANVLTFGAGSRLTVL.

This chain connects TRBV30 to TRBJ1-4; TRBD1 matches at 7 bases. This CDR3 comprises 14 residues. J lost 4 bases, V lost 3 bases, and 5 bases had no gene match. Germline loops: CDR1 GTSNPN, CDR2 SVGIG (reference sequence). The CDR3 region has the DNA TGTGCCTGGAGCGGGACAGTGCGTAATGAAAAACTGTTTTTT. Residues: CAWSGTVRNEKLFF.

This chain connects TRBV4-1 to TRBJ2-7; 7 nucleotides agree with TRBD1. Trimming removed 5 bases from V and 6 bases from J; junction bases left unmatched: 13. The V gene's germline CDR1 is MGHRA and CDR2 YSYEKL. CDR3 length: 15 amino acids. DNA of the CDR3: TGCGCCAGCAGCGTAACGAGCAGAGACAGGGCCGAGCAGTACTTC. Its protein is CASSVTSRDRAEQYF.

The rearrangement joins TRBV30 to TRBJ2-3; D is uncertain. In germline, CDR1 is GTSNPN, CDR2 SVGIG (reference sequence). The CDR3 length is 16 residues. Trimming left V 0 bases short and J 1 base short, with 14 bases between. CDR3 sequence (DNA): TGTGCCTGGAGTGTGGGCGTCCGATCGGGCACAGATACGCAGTATTTT. Its protein product is CAWSVGVRSGTDTQYF. Supplemented by reference TRBV30 and TRBJ2-3, the full variable domain reads SQTIHQWPATLVQPVGSPLSLECTVEGTSNPNLYWYRQAAGRGLQLLFYSVGIGQISSEVPQNLSASRPQDRQFILSSKKLLLSDSGFYLCAWSVGVRSGTDTQYFGPGTRLTVL.